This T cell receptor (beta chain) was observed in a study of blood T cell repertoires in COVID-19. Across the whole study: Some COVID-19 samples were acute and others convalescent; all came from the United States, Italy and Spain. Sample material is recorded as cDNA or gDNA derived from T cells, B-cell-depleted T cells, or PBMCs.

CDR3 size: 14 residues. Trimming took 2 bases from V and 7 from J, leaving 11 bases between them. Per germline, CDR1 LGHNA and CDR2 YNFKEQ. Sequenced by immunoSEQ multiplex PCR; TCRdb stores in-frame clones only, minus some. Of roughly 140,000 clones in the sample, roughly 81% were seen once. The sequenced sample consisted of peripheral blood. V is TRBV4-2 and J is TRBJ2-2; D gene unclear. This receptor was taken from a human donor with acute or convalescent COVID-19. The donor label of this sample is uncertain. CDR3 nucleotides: TGTGCCAGCAGCCAAAATTTCTACGACGGGGAGCTGTTTTTT. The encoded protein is CASSQNFYDGELFF.